This T cell receptor (beta chain) is from a study of blood T cell repertoires in COVID-19. Libraries were prepared by immunoSEQ multiplex PCR; TCRdb keeps only in-frame clonotypes and omits some of them. The sample lists fewer than 200,000 clones; around 82% were seen once. The CDR3 has 13 residues. Germline V gene sequence: CDR1 MNHEY, CDR2 SVGAGI. The ends were cut back, 7 bases at V and 5 bases at J, with 14 bases in the middle. All enrollees were roughly 18 to 90 years old and from 20 to 25 US areas. Clinical histories supplied by participants themselves formed the basis of cohort assignment. The sequence derives from a woman aged 50 to 65 in a cohort exposed to, infected with or recovered from COVID-19 (not recorded which). The sequenced sample consisted of PBMCs or T cells enriched from blood (not recorded which). The chain joins TRBV6-5 to TRBJ1-1; D gene uncertain. CDR3 in DNA: TGTGCCAGCACCTACCGAGGCGGGACTGAAGCTTTCTTT. This gives the protein CASTYRGGTEAFF.